This entry lists 15 T cell receptor beta chains sequenced from one sample in a study of cytomegalovirus exposure and HLA in healthy donors. In the PCR, 60 Vbeta and 13 Jbeta primers were used. Using immunoSEQ multiplex PCR, the repertoire was profiled, and TCRdb retains in-frame clones only, with some absent. This table has over 100,000 clones, nearly 70% appearing once. Sequenced input: PBMCs. The receptors were sampled from an older woman in good health and CMV-seropositive.

This clone was observed a few times. The chain joins TRBV4-2 to TRBJ2-3; TRBD2 is a possible D gene (5 bases). V lost 2 bases, J lost 4 bases, and 7 bases lay in between. CDR1 is LGHNA and CDR2 is YNFKEQ in the germline V gene. The CDR3 contains 13 residues. CDR3 sequence: CASSQQLADTQYF. CDR3 DNA sequence: TGTGCCAGCAGCCAACAACTAGCAGATACGCAGTATTTT.

About this clone: Other nucleotide sequences from this sample produce the same CDR3. CDR3 in amino acids: CAWSVLGETQYF. CDR3 in DNA: TGTGCCTGGAGCGTTCTAGGAGAGACCCAGTACTTC. The chain has TRBV30 and TRBJ2-5, with D unclear. CDR3 size: 12 residues. Trimming removed 3 bases from V and 4 bases from J, with 9 bases in between. Germline-derived CDR1 and CDR2 are GTSNPN and SVGIG (reference sequence). Full variable domain (missing parts from reference TRBV30 and TRBJ2-5): SQTIHQWPATLVQPVGSPLSLECTVEGTSNPNLYWYRQAAGRGLQLLFYSVGIGQISSEVPQNLSASRPQDRQFILSSKKLLLSDSGFYLCAWSVLGETQYFGPGTRLLVL.

This chain connects TRBV7-8 to TRBJ1-2; 8 positions match TRBD1. The CDR3 spans 14 residues. Germline V CDR1 and CDR2: SGHVS, FQNEAQ. Unmatched junction bases numbered 4, after V lost 2 bases and J lost 5 bases. Here the CDR3 reads CASSLSGGGYGYTF. The DNA for the CDR3 is TGTGCCAGCAGCTTATCAGGGGGCGGGTATGGCTACACCTTC. The full variable domain, in which reference TRBV7-8 and TRBJ1-2 provide the parts outside the CDR3, is GAGVSQSPRYKVAKRGQDVALRCDPISGHVSLFWYQQALGQGPEFLTYFQNEAQLDKSGLPSDRFFAERPEGSVSTLKIQRTQQEDSAVYLCASSLSGGGYGYTFGSGTRLTVV.

The V gene is TRBV19, the J gene TRBJ1-1; D not certain. Trimming shortened V by 5 bases and J by 0 bases, and 7 bases separated the two germline ends. The CDR3 extends over 13 amino acids. Germline V gene data show CDR1 as LNHDA and CDR2 as SQIVND (reference sequence). The CDR3 spells CASSPTLNTEAFF. CDR3 sequence (DNA): TGTGCCAGTAGTCCGACATTGAACACTGAAGCTTTCTTT.

Only a few counts were recorded for this clone. CDR3 protein: CAWSVTETQYF. The CDR3 DNA reads as TGTGCCTGGAGTGTAACTGAGACCCAGTACTTC. The chain joins TRBV30 to TRBJ2-5; D remains ambiguous. CDR3 length: 11 amino acids. Trimming removed 0 bases at V and 5 bases at J, with 4 bases between. The V gene's germline CDR1 is GTSNPN and CDR2 SVGIG (reference sequence).

As for this clone: A read error may account for a junction end that differs from germline. The chain carries TRBV2 and TRBJ2-7, with 15 nucleotides matching TRBD2. This CDR3 region has 15 residues. The germline CDR1 and CDR2 sequences are SNHLY and FYNNEI. The CDR3 coding sequence is TGTGCCAGCAGAGAAGGGACTAGCGGGGGGTACGAGCAGTACTTC. Its translation is CASREGTSGGYEQYF.

The table lists this clone with a few counts. The chain employs TRBV2 and TRBJ2-7; maybe TRBD1 (8 bases). This CDR3 has 17 residues. Germline lookup yields CDR1 SNHLY and CDR2 FYNNEI. V shed 10 bases and J shed 0 bases, with 25 bases lying between them. Here the CDR3 reads CATVPGGQGAHSYEQYF. CDR3 in DNA: TGTGCCACCGTACCGGGGGGCCAGGGGGCGCACTCCTACGAGCAGTACTTC.

This chain links TRBV5-1 with TRBJ1-1, with a possible D match to TRBD1 (5 bases). The V gene's germline CDR1 is SGHRS and CDR2 YFSETQ. The CDR3 totals 16 residues. Trimming stripped 6 bases from V and 1 base from J, with 19 bases between. The CDR3 sequence: CASTLHGQVTNTEAFF. The CDR3, as DNA: TGCGCCAGCACCCTGCACGGACAAGTAACGAACACTGAAGCTTTCTTT.

This chain connects TRBV18 to TRBJ1-5; tentatively, D is TRBD1 (5 bases). The CDR3 has 16 amino acids. From germline, CDR1 is KGHSH and CDR2 LQKENI. V lost 2 bases to trimming and J lost 0 bases, with 11 bases between them. DNA of the CDR3: TGTGCCAGCTCACCAGGGGCCTATGGTAGCAATCAGCCCCAGCATTTT. Translated, it gives CASSPGAYGSNQPQHF. Full variable domain (outside the CDR3, taken from reference TRBV18 and TRBJ1-5): NAGVMQNPRHLVRRRGQEARLRCSPMKGHSHVYWYRQLPEEGLKFMVYLQKENIIDESGMPKERFSAEFPKEGPSILRIQQVVRGDSAAYFCASSPGAYGSNQPQHFGDGTRLSIL.

The chain links TRBV15 to TRBJ2-1; 9 bases are shared with TRBD2. CDR1 and CDR2 (germline): LNHNV, YYDKDF (reference sequence). V shed 5 bases, J shed 1 base, and the junction held 9 bases outside the gene matches. The length of the CDR3 is 17 residues. In DNA, the CDR3 is TGTGCCACCAGCGGAAGCGGGGGGCCTAAATCCTACAATGAGCAGTTCTTC. It yields the protein CATSGSGGPKSYNEQFF.

The rearrangement uses TRBV30 and TRBJ1-6; D is unresolved. The V gene lost 4 bases and the J gene lost 11 bases, with 15 bases spanning the gap. The CDR3 extends over 13 amino acids. CDR1 and CDR2 from the germline V gene are GTSNPN and SVGIG (reference sequence). Here the CDR3 reads CAWKPGGAAPLHF. DNA for the CDR3: TGTGCCTGGAAACCAGGTGGAGCGGCACCCCTCCACTTT.

In this sample, this clone turned up once. The V gene is TRBV27, the J gene TRBJ1-2; TRBD1 agrees at 9 bases. V lost 10 bases, J lost 0 bases, and 6 bases stayed unmatched. Germline CDR1 MNHEY, CDR2 SMNVEV (reference sequence). CDR3 length: 14 amino acids. For the CDR3, the DNA is TGTGCCACCTGGGACAGGGTTACTAACTATGGCTACACCTTC. Translation gives CATWDRVTNYGYTF.

The chain couples TRBV6-5 to TRBJ1-5; 8 bases agree with TRBD1. In germline, CDR1 is MNHEY, CDR2 SVGAGI. The CDR3 sequence is 16 residues long. The V and J ends lost 2 bases and 4 bases, in that order; junction bases with no gene match: 7. As DNA, the CDR3 is TGTGCCAGCAGTTACCCGACAGGGGACCGGAATCAGCCCCAGCATTTT. It is translated as CASSYPTGDRNQPQHF.

The J gene is TRBJ2-2, the V gene TRBV9; TRBD2 might be the D (6 bases). Germline CDR1 reads SGDLS; CDR2 reads YYNGEE. V lost 4 bases and J 4 bases, leaving 35 bases between the germline ends. The CDR3 has 22 amino acids. The CDR3 loop is CASSPSLSSRSGLSQGTGELFF. The CDR3 DNA sequence: TGTGCCAGCAGCCCCAGCCTATCTTCAAGATCGGGACTCTCCCAAGGCACCGGGGAGCTGTTTTTT.

The chain links TRBV9 to TRBJ1-2; D not certain. This CDR3 region has 12 residues. The germline gives CDR1 SGDLS, CDR2 YYNGEE. The V end lost 8 bases, the J end lost 1 base, and 9 bases lay between the germline ends. For the CDR3, the DNA is TGTGCCAGTAGGACTGATAACTATGGCTACACCTTC. It specifies CASRTDNYGYTF.